The 14 T cell receptor beta chains below all came from one sample that was sequenced in a study of cytomegalovirus exposure and HLA in healthy donors. Generated by immunoSEQ multiplex PCR, the TCRdb table keeps only in-frame clones and is missing some. The table records 130,000 to 150,000 clones, about 90% of them present only once. Material for sequencing was PBMCs. All receptors come from a woman in her 30s in good health and CMV-seropositive.

This chain uses TRBV5-1 with TRBJ2-5, with D uncertain. The CDR3 extends over 13 amino acids. Per germline, CDR1 SGHRS and CDR2 YFSETQ. Trimming shortened V by 2 bases and J by 5 bases, and 10 bases separated the two germline ends. The CDR3 DNA sequence: TGCGCCAGCAGCTTCGAGCGTCGGGAGACCCAGTACTTC. Translating it yields CASSFERRETQYF.

This chain uses TRBV5-5 with TRBJ2-1; D possibly corresponds to TRBD1 (6 bases). The CDR3 has 18 residues. CDR1 and CDR2 (germline): SGHKS, YYEKEE (reference sequence). The V and J ends lost 6 bases and 8 bases respectively, with 30 bases between them. CDR3 sequence (DNA): TGTGCCAGCAAGCTTAGACGGGATCAGGGGTTTTTATTTGATGAGCAGTTCTTC. It specifies CASKLRRDQGFLFDEQFF.

The gene calls are TRBV6-1 and TRBJ1-2; D may be TRBD1 (6 bases). The germline V gene has CDR1 MNHNS and CDR2 SASEGT. The CDR3 is 12 amino acids. V lost 6 bases to trimming and J lost 6 bases, with 11 bases between them. This chain's CDR3 is CASSRGFDGYTF. Written as DNA, the CDR3 is TGTGCCAGCAGCAGGGGTTTCGATGGCTACACCTTC.

The gene calls are TRBV5-1 and TRBJ1-4, with D possibly TRBD1 on 5 matching bases. V was trimmed by 8 bases and J by 2 bases, leaving 13 bases between them. CDR1 and CDR2 (germline): SGHRS, YFSETQ. The CDR3 is 14 amino acids. The CDR3 DNA reads as TGCGCCAGTAGTCAGGGCGATACTAATGAAAAACTGTTTTTT. This sequence encodes CASSQGDTNEKLFF.

The chain links TRBV25-1 to TRBJ1-5; D gene ambiguous. The germline V gene encodes CDR1 MGHDK and CDR2 SYGVNS. The CDR3 has 12 residues. Trimming removed 4 bases from V and 7 bases from J, with 8 bases in between. The CDR3: CASSVAGQPQHF. CDR3 coding DNA: TGTGCCAGCAGTGTAGCCGGCCAGCCCCAGCATTTT.

The genes are TRBV29-1 and TRBJ1-1; D may be TRBD1 (5 bases). With 3 bases removed from V and 5 bases from J, the gap between germline ends came to 13 bases. Germline V gene sequence: CDR1 SQVTM, CDR2 ANQGSEA. CDR3 length: 13 residues. The CDR3 bases are TGCAGCGTTGATCATGGGGCATATACTGAAGCTTTCTTT. Translated: CSVDHGAYTEAFF.

This clone was observed a few times. V usage is TRBV5-1 and J usage is TRBJ1-1, with 7 bases matching TRBD1. The CDR3 is 14 residues long. V lost 5 bases, J lost 5 bases, and 9 bases stayed unmatched. Germline V lookup: CDR1 SGHRS, CDR2 YFSETQ. The chain's CDR3 is CASRLTGVGTEAFF. CDR3 in DNA: TGCGCCAGCAGATTAACAGGGGTTGGAACTGAAGCTTTCTTT.

This chain joins TRBV5-4 and TRBJ2-1; 8 bases fit TRBD2. This CDR3 is 17 amino acids long. Germline lookup yields CDR1 SGHNT and CDR2 YYREEE (reference sequence). With V trimmed by 3 bases and J by 2 bases, 10 bases remained unmatched. CDR3 DNA: TGTGCCAGCAGCTCTTTCTTAGAGACTAGCGCCTACAATGAGCAGTTCTTC. This encodes CASSSFLETSAYNEQFF.

The chain employs TRBV19 and TRBJ2-7, with 8 bases fitting TRBD1. Germline CDR1 reads LNHDA; CDR2 reads SQIVND (reference sequence). V trimming: 1 base; J trimming: 3 bases; junction bases outside the gene matches: 2. The CDR3 has 14 amino acids. CDR3 loop: CASSIGDRRYEQYF. The CDR3, as DNA: TGTGCCAGTAGTATAGGGGACAGGCGCTACGAGCAGTACTTC.

The chain links TRBV7-6 to TRBJ2-3; D uncertain. V shed 0 bases and J shed 0 bases, with 10 bases lying between them. The germline CDR1 and CDR2 sequences are SGHVS and FNYEAQ. This CDR3 contains 16 residues. Written as DNA, the CDR3 is TGTGCCAGCAGCTTAGCGACTGGAGAAAGCACAGATACGCAGTATTTT. Its protein is CASSLATGESTDTQYF.

V usage is TRBV5-1 and J usage is TRBJ2-7; the D gene is possibly TRBD2 (6 bases). V was shortened by 3 bases and J by 6 bases, with 16 bases between the two germline ends. CDR1 is SGHRS and CDR2 is YFSETQ in the germline V gene. This CDR3 spans 14 amino acids. The CDR3 spells CASSWRLETAEQYF. As DNA, the CDR3 is TGCGCCAGCAGCTGGCGACTAGAGACCGCCGAGCAGTACTTC. Full variable domain (rest looked up from reference TRBV5-1 and TRBJ2-7): KAGVTQTPRYLIKTRGQQVTLSCSPISGHRSVSWYQQTPGQGLQFLFEYFSETQRNKGNFPGRFSGRQFSNSRSEMNVSTLELGDSALYLCASSWRLETAEQYFGPGTRLTVT.

The chain couples TRBV11-1 to TRBJ2-7; 9 nucleotides align to TRBD2. Germline loops: CDR1 SGHAT, CDR2 FQDESV (reference sequence). The V and J ends lost 5 bases and 2 bases, in that order; junction bases with no gene match: 4. This CDR3 comprises 14 residues. CDR3 DNA: TGTGCCAGCAGCATGGGACTAGCCGCCTACGAGCAGTACTTC. Translating it yields CASSMGLAAYEQYF.

The chain uses TRBV5-4 and TRBJ2-3, with D maybe TRBD2 (5 bases). The germline V gene has CDR1 SGHNT and CDR2 YYREEE (reference sequence). This CDR3 contains 15 residues. Trimming cost V 1 base and J 0 bases, with 9 bases left between them. This CDR3 reads CASSLPSSSTDTQYF. In DNA, the CDR3 is TGTGCCAGCAGCTTGCCTAGCTCTAGCACAGATACGCAGTATTTT.

The DNA for the CDR3 is TGTGCCAGCAGCTCTAGCGGGAACTACGAGCAGTACTTC. It specifies CASSSSGNYEQYF. The gene calls are TRBV7-2 and TRBJ2-7, with 9 bases that match TRBD2. Germline-derived CDR1 and CDR2 are SGHTA and FQGNSA. This CDR3 has 13 amino acids. The trim removed 4 bases at V and 3 bases at J, leaving 1 base unmatched.